These T cell receptor beta chains were read from a single sample in a study of human T cells and chemical hapten exposure. Via MiXCR, TCRdb re-called the RACE reads, giving one row per CDR3 protein. Altogether more than 150,000 distinct CDR3 sequences are present, 14% being singletons, with the ten largest covering less than 2%. Here the sequenced sample was whole blood, taken in connection with sensitization to the hapten diphenylcyclopropenone (DPC). These receptors all stem from a woman in her thirties with alopecia areata. Some clones in this sample may be carry-over from other donors' samples. Both conserved end residues are part of each CDR3. The order of the fields is D gene, J gene, clone size, V gene, CDR3 protein, CDR3 DNA. The D gene is left open where the match is weak. Not all rows give a size; the values are once, few, many and, for expanded clones, a class.

>TRBD2|TRBJ2-7|many|TRBV28
CASSPSSGGVREQYF
TGTGCCAGCAGCCCCTCTAGCGGAGGGGTAAGGGAGCAGTACTTC
>-|TRBJ1-2|once|TRBV20-1
CSVLAGTPLDGYTF
TGCAGTGTCCTCGCCGGGACACCCCTTGATGGCTACACCTTC
>-|TRBJ1-5|many|TRBV12-3/TRBV12-4
CASRRGNQPQHF
TGTGCCAGCCGCAGGGGCAATCAGCCCCAGCATTTT
>-|TRBJ2-3|-|TRBV24-1
CATSEAGTAADTQYF
TGTGCCACCAGTGAGGCCGGGACGGCGGCAGATACGCAGTATTTT
>TRBD1|TRBJ1-1|-|TRBV6-5
CASSRDSLSMNTEAFF
TGTGCCAGCAGTCGGGACAGCCTTTCCATGAACACTGAAGCTTTCTTT
>TRBD1|TRBJ2-7|few|TRBV6-6
CASTPPGTGGEQYF
TGTGCCAGCACCCCTCCCGGGACAGGTGGCGAGCAGTACTTC
>-|TRBJ2-5|-|TRBV18
CASSPRSGETQYF
TGTGCCAGCTCACCGCGATCGGGGGAGACCCAGTACTTC
>-|TRBJ1-1|once|TRBV4-3
CASSPRQGFLSEAFF
TGCGCCAGCAGCCCCCGCCAGGGGTTTCTGTCTGAAGCTTTCTTT
>TRBD2|TRBJ2-3|-|TRBV7-9
CASSTGLAEGLDTQYF
TGTGCCAGCAGCACCGGACTAGCGGAGGGATTGGATACGCAGTATTTT
>-|TRBJ1-3|-|TRBV7-8
CASSPRRGNTIYF
TGTGCCAGCAGCCCCCGCCGAGGAAACACCATATATTTT
>TRBD2|TRBJ2-3|-|TRBV4-3
CASSSGPLAGAPDTQYF
TGCGCCAGCAGCTCGGGTCCCCTAGCGGGGGCGCCAGATACGCAGTATTTT
>-|TRBJ1-5|-|TRBV6-5
CAVIKRGVGICNQPQHF
TGTGCCGTCATAAAGCGGGGGGTCGGGATATGCAATCAGCCCCAGCATTTT
>-|TRBJ2-3|few|TRBV27
CASSPSDRPDTQYF
TGTGCCAGCAGTCCTTCCGACAGGCCAGATACGCAGTATTTT
>-|TRBJ2-7|-|TRBV29-1
CSVDRDGAAYEQYF
TGCAGCGTTGATCGGGACGGGGCGGCCTACGAGCAGTACTTC
>-|TRBJ2-5|-|TRBV28
CASSSFAGLGETQYF
TGTGCCAGCAGTTCATTCGCAGGGTTAGGAGAGACCCAGTACTTC
>TRBD2|TRBJ2-1|many|TRBV24-1
CATSSPSGDSYNEQFF
TGTGCCACCAGTTCCCCTAGCGGGGACTCCTACAATGAGCAGTTCTTC
>-|TRBJ2-7|-|TRBV6-2/TRBV6-3
CASSLQGSLSYEQYF
TGTGCCAGCAGTCTCCAGGGCAGCCTATCCTACGAGCAGTACTTC
>TRBD2|TRBJ2-1|-|TRBV4-3
CASSQDRLAGIDEQFF
TGCGCCAGCAGCCAAGATCGTCTAGCGGGAATCGATGAGCAGTTCTTC
>TRBD1|TRBJ1-5|-|TRBV10-3
CAIRDDRGAGQPQHF
TGTGCCATCAGAGACGACAGGGGCGCAGGTCAGCCCCAGCATTTT
>TRBD2|TRBJ2-5|-|TRBV11-3
CASSFLLAGGPRETQYF
TGTGCCAGCAGCTTCCTTCTAGCGGGGGGGCCTCGAGAGACCCAGTACTTC
>-|TRBJ2-2|few|TRBV11-3
CASSRATGELFF
TGTGCCAGCAGCCGGGCGACCGGGGAGCTGTTTTTT
>-|TRBJ1-1|-|TRBV11-2
CASSLDREAFF
TGTGCCAGCAGCTTAGACCGAGAGGCTTTCTTT
>-|TRBJ1-2|few|TRBV29-1
CSAGQTHFYTF
TGCAGCGCGGGACAAACACATTTCTACACCTTC
>-|TRBJ1-3|few|TRBV21-1
CASSNGDRGVPRGNTIYF
TGTGCCAGCAGCAATGGGGACAGGGGGGTTCCGAGAGGAAACACCATATATTTT
>TRBD1|TRBJ1-1|-|TRBV10-2
CASGDRLNTEAFF
TGCGCCAGCGGGGACAGGCTGAACACTGAAGCTTTCTTT
>-|TRBJ2-3|many|TRBV20-1
CSAAVVASANTQYF
TGCAGTGCCGCGGTCGTGGCTAGCGCTAATACGCAGTATTTT
>-|TRBJ2-7|-|TRBV27
CASSLQDGLSYEQYF
TGTGCCAGCAGCCTTCAGGACGGACTCTCCTACGAGCAGTACTTC
>-|TRBJ1-2|few|TRBV12-3/TRBV12-4
CASSFPPLAYGYTF
TGTGCCAGCAGTTTCCCCCCGTTAGCTTATGGCTACACCTTC
>TRBD1|TRBJ1-5|-|TRBV5-4
CASSGGTGDNQPQHF
TGTGCCAGCAGCGGAGGGACAGGCGATAATCAGCCCCAGCATTTT
>TRBD2|TRBJ2-5|few|TRBV10-3
CAISEPSQRGGRQTQYF
TGTGCCATCAGCGAACCCTCCCAGCGGGGGGGCCGACAGACCCAGTACTTC
>TRBD1|TRBJ1-6|many|TRBV12-3/TRBV12-4
CASSSHPGQNNSPLHF
TGTGCCAGCAGTTCTCATCCGGGACAGAATAATTCACCCCTCCACTTT
>TRBD2|TRBJ2-1|few|TRBV18
CASSPLLLAGGDEQFF
TGTGCCAGCTCACCCCTCTTGCTAGCGGGAGGGGATGAGCAGTTCTTC